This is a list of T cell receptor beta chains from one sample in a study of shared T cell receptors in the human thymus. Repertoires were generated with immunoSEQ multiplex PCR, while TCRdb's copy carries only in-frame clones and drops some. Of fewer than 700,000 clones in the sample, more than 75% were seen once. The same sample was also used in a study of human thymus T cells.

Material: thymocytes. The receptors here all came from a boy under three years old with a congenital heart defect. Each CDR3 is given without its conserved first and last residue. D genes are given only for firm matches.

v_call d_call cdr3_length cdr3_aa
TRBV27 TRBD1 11 ASRTGNQEKLF
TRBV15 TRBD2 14 ATSRDTSGSTDTQY
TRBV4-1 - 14 ASSQEGTGPGNTIY
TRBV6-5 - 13 ASSPTAASTDTQY
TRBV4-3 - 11 ATSTSYNEKLF
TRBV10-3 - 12 AISEPFMSGKLF
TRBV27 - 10 ASSPPVDEQY
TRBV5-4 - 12 ASSSSGPNEKLF
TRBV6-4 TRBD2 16 ASSAGTSGRVSTDTQY
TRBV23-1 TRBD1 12 ASRGDSRYYEQY
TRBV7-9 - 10 AARPDREKLF
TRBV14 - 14 ASSQDWGQSNEKLF
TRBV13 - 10 ASSLDKDTQY
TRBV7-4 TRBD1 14 ASSLELRTGSTEAF
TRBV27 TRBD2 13 ASSRGTSGPYEQY
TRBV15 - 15 ATSRDVGGGQRETQY
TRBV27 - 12 ASSPGTPSYEQY
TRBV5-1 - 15 ASSFAEPPLAKNIQY
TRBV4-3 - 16 ASSQAAPTPLSYNEQF
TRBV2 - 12 ASRQDISYNEQF
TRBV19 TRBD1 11 ASIRQGGEKLF
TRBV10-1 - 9 ASRQGDTQY